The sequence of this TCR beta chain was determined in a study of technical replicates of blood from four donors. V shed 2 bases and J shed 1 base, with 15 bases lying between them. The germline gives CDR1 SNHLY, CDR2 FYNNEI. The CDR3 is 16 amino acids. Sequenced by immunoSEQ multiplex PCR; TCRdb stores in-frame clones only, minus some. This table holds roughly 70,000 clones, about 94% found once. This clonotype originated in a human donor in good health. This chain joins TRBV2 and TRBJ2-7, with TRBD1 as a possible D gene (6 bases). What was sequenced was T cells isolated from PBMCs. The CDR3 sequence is CASSEPGTRGSYEQYF. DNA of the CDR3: TGTGCCAGCAGTGAACCAGGGACACGGGGTTCCTACGAGCAGTACTTC.